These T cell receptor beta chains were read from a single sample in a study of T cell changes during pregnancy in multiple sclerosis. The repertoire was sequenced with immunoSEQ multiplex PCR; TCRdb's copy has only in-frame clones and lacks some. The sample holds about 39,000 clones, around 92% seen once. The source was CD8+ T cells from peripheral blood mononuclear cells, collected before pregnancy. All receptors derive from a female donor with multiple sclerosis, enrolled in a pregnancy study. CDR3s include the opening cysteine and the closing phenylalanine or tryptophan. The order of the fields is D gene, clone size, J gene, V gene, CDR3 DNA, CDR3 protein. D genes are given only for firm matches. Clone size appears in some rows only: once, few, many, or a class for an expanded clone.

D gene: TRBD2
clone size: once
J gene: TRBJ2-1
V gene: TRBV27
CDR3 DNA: TGTGCCAGCACCAATTTAGCGGGAGGGGGTATGAATGAGCAGTTCTTC
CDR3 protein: CASTNLAGGGMNEQFF

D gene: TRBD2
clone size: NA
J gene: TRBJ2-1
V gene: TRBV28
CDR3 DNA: TGTGCCAGCAGTTTCCGGCGGGAGATCTTTGAGCAGTTCTTC
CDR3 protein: CASSFRREIFEQFF

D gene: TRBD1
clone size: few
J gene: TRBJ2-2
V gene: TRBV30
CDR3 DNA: TGTGCCTGGAGTTTCCGGGACAGGGATGCCGGGGAGCTGTTTTTT
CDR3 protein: CAWSFRDRDAGELFF

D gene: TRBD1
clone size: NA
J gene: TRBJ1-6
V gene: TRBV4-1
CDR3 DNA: TGCGCCAGCAGCTCCGACAGGGACTGGGTGTCACCCCTCCACTTT
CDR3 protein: CASSSDRDWVSPLHF

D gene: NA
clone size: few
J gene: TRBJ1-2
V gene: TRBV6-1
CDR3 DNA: TGTGCCAGCAGTGAGGAAGGTCGGGGAGGTGGTTTCTATGGCTACACCTTC
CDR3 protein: CASSEEGRGGGFYGYTF

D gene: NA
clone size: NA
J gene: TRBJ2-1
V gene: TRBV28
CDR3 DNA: TGTGCCAGCAGTTTAGCTTTGGGGGGTTTAGAGCAGTTCTTC
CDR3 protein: CASSLALGGLEQFF

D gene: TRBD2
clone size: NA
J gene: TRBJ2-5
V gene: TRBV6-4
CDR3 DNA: TGTGCCAGCAGTGAAAAAGCGGGGGGGCAAGAGACCCAGTACTTC
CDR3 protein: CASSEKAGGQETQYF

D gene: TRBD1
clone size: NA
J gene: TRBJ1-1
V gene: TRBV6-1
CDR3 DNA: TGTGCCAGCATCGGCAAGGGGGCAATGACTGAAGCTTTCTTT
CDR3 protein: CASIGKGAMTEAFF

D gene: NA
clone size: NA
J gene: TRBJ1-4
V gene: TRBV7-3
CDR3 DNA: TGTGCCAGCAGCTTAGGGATGAGGGAGGGTGAAAAACTGTTTTTT
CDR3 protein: CASSLGMREGEKLFF

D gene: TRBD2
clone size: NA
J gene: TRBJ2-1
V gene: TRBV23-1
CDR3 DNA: TGCGCCAGCAGTCAACAGGGACTAGCGGGAGACAATGAGCAGTTCTTC
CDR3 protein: CASSQQGLAGDNEQFF

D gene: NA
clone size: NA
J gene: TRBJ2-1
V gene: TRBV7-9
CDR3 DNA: TGTGCCAGCAGCTTCGGCGGCCCGGGCAATGAGCAGTTCTTC
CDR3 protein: CASSFGGPGNEQFF

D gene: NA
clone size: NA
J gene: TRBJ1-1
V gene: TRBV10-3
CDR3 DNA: TGTGCCATCAGCCAGGGGAACACTGAAGCTTTCTTT
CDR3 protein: CAISQGNTEAFF

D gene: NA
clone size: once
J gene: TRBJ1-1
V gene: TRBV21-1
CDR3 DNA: TGTGCCAGCAGCAAAGAAGAGGAGGGCCAGGGGGACACTGAAGCTTTCTTT
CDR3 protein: CASSKEEEGQGDTEAFF

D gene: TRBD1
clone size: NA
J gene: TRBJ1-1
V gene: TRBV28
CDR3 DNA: TGTGCCAGCAGCCCTCGACAGGGGTACACTGAAGCTTTCTTT
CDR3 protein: CASSPRQGYTEAFF

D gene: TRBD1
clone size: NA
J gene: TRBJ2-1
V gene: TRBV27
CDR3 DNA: TGTGCCAGCAGTTTTGGACAGGGGAACTTCAATGAGCAGTTCTTC
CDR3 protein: CASSFGQGNFNEQFF

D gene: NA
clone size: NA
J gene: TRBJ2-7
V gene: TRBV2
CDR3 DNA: TGTGCCAGCAGTTGGTCAGGGCTCGACGAGCAGTACTTC
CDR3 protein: CASSWSGLDEQYF

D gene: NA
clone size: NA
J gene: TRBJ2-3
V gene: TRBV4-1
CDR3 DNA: TGCGCCAGCAGCCCCTTGCGCCCCGATACGCAGTATTTT
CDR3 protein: CASSPLRPDTQYF

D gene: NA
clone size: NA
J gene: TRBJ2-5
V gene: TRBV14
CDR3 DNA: TGTGCCAGCAGCCAAGATCGTGAGGAGACCCAGTACTTC
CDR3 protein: CASSQDREETQYF

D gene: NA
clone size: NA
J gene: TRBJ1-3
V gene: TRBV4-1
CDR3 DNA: TGCGCCAGCAGCCAAAAAGGCACTATTGGAAACACCATATATTTT
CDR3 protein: CASSQKGTIGNTIYF

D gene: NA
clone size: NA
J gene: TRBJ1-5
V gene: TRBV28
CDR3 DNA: TGTGCCAGCAGTTTAGGGCGAGGGCAGCCCCAGCATTTT
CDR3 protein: CASSLGRGQPQHF

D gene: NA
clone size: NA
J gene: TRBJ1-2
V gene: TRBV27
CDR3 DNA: TGTGCCAGCAGCCGTACAGGGAACTATGGCTACACCTTC
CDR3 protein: CASSRTGNYGYTF

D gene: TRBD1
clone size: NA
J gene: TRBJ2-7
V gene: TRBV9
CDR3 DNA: TGTGCCAGCAGCCCAGGACAGGGGGCCCACGAGCAGTACTTC
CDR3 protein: CASSPGQGAHEQYF

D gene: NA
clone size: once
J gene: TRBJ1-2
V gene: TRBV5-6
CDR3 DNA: TGTGCCAGCAGTCAGGGTCTATGGAGCTACACCTTC
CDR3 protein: CASSQGLWSYTF

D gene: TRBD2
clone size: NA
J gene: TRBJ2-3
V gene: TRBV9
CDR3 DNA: TGTGCCAGCAGCGTAGGGAGCGGGGGGAGAACAGATACGCAGTATTTT
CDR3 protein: CASSVGSGGRTDTQYF

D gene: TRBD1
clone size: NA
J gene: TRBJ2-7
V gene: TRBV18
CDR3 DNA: TGTGCCAGCTCACCACGACAGGGAGACGGCGAGCAGTACTTC
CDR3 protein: CASSPRQGDGEQYF

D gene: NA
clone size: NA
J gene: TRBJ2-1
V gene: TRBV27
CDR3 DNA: TGTGCCAGCAGTCCGGGGGGCGGGGTCCAGTTCTTC
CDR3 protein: CASSPGGGVQFF

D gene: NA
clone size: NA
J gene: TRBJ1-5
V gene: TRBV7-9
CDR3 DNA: TGTGCCAGCAGCTTAGGGGGGGGAGGCAATCAGCCCCAGCATTTT
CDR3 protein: CASSLGGGGNQPQHF

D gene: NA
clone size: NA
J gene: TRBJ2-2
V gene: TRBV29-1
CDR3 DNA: TGCAGCGTCCTGACAGTTAACACCGGGGAGCTGTTTTTT
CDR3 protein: CSVLTVNTGELFF

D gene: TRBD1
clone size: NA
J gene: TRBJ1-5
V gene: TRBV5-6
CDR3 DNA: TGTGCCAGCAGCTTCCGACAGGGGTGGGAGCCCCAGCATTTT
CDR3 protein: CASSFRQGWEPQHF

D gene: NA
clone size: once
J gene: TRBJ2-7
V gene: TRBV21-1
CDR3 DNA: TGTGCCAGCATCTTAAGCGGACAGGGGGCGGTTAGAATTTCCTACGAGCAGTACTTC
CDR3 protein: CASILSGQGAVRISYEQYF

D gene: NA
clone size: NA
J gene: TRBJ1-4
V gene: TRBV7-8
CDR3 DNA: TGTGCCAGCAGCTTACAGGCAGCCCTCTGGAATGAAAAACTGTTTTTT
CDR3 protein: CASSLQAALWNEKLFF

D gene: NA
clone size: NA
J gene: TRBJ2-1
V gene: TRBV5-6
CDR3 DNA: TGTGCCAGCAGCCCGGGGAACAATGAGCAGTTCTTC
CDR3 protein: CASSPGNNEQFF

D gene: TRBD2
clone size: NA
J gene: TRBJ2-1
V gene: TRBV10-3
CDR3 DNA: TGTGCCATCAGTGAGAGTGGGACTAGCGGGGCCTACAATGAGCAGTTCTTC
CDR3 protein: CAISESGTSGAYNEQFF

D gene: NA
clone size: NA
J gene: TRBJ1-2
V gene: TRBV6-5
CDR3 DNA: TGTGCCAGCATAGGGGCAGGGTATCCTTATGGCTACACCTTC
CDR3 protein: CASIGAGYPYGYTF

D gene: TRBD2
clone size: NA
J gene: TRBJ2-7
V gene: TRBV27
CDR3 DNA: TGTGCCAGCAGTGTGGCGGGGGGCGCTGGATCCTACGAGCAGTACTTC
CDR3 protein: CASSVAGGAGSYEQYF

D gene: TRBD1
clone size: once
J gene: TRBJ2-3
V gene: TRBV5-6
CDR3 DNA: TGTGCCAGCAGCTTGGGACAGGGAAGCACAGATACGCAGTATTTT
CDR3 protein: CASSLGQGSTDTQYF

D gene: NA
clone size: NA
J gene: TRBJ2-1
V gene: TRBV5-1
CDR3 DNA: TGCGCCAGCAGCTTCCTCCTAGCGGAGGGGGGGGATGAGCAGTTCTTC
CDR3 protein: CASSFLLAEGGDEQFF